This T cell receptor beta chain was observed in a study of spatial heterogeneity in lung cancer. Study information: Raw sequencing reads included, on average, more than eight appearances of each unique TCR and UMI combination. The study, taken as a whole, reports: Ubiquitous expanded tumor TCRs surfaced in blood more at resection than they did at follow-up.

Documented time point: blood at routine non-recurrence follow-up after resection. Unsorted whole RNA of tumor, nontumor lung or frozen PBMC was sequenced. The CDR3 spans 15 residues. V lost 6 bases and J 5 bases, leaving 19 bases between the germline ends. One entry per CDR3 protein results from TCRdb running MiXCR on the 5' RACE reads. The sample has approximately 70,000 distinct CDR3 sequences; nearly 9% are singletons. This clonotype was counted between two and nine times. Its antigen is still unknown. The starting material was PBMCs, obtained at follow-up. The TCR sequence derives from a female donor with early-stage non-small cell lung cancer. The chain carries TRBV12-3 or TRBV12-4 and TRBJ1-1; perhaps TRBD1 as D (5 bases). In nucleotides, the CDR3 is TGTGCCAGCAGCCCGGGGGGATGGCAGGAAACTGAAGCTTTCTTT. Residues: CASSPGGWQETEAFF.